This T cell receptor beta chain was profiled in a study of T cell responses to AZD1222 COVID-19 vaccine. General study results and limits: Reports say nearly half of spike-specific TCRs go after unmutated variant regions. White British ancestry dominated among donors, who included more females, and clonal diversity was possibly underestimated.

Trimming removed 2 bases at V and 1 base at J, with 11 bases between. The CDR3 has 15 amino acids. Germline V lookup: CDR1 MRHNA, CDR2 SNTAGT. Method: immunoSEQ multiplex PCR; TCRdb's copy keeps in-frame clones and lacks some. The sample yields over 120,000 clones, over 75% seen once. In regard to this clone: The antigen is unknown.

This receptor was obtained from an adult in good health. J is TRBJ2-5 and V is TRBV6-4; D may be TRBD1 or TRBD2 (6 bases each). Specimen: peripheral blood, collected on day 0 of AZD1222 vaccination. The CDR3: CASSDTGRFQETQYF. CDR3 nucleotide sequence: TGTGCCAGCAGTGACACAGGGAGGTTCCAAGAGACCCAGTACTTC.